This T cell receptor beta chain comes out of a study of blood T cell repertoires in COVID-19. This table comes from immunoSEQ multiplex PCR, and its TCRdb copy is limited to in-frame clones, with some not included. This table holds approximately 240,000 clones, around 90% found once. The CDR3 is 13 residues long. Germline V gene sequence: CDR1 SGHNT, CDR2 YYREEE (reference sequence). Trimming removed 5 bases from V and 2 bases from J, with 9 bases in between. Sequencing was done on a sample of PBMCs or T cells enriched from blood (not recorded which). This chain uses TRBV5-4 with TRBJ2-3; no firm D call. This receptor was obtained from a young woman who had recovered from COVID-19. The CDR3 loop reads CASSPDNTDTQYF. The CDR3 nucleotides read TGTGCCAGCAGTCCCGACAACACAGATACGCAGTATTTT.